A single sample is the source of the 10 T cell receptor beta chains below, sequenced in a study of molecular identifiers for immune sequencing clone quantification. TCRdb analysed the PCR reads with MiXCR anew, one entry per CDR3 protein. The repertoire has 490,000 or so distinct CDR3 sequences, about 25% of them found once; the top ten carry around 0.78%. Input material: naive CD8+ T cells from blood, with Jurkat cell RNA spiked in. The subset denotes: FACS-sorted CD8+CD4-CCR7+CD45RA+ naive T cells. Receptors originate from a human donor in good health. Some libraries in this study had Jurkat cell RNA spiked in.

This clonotype was picked up a small number of times. Here the CDR3 DNA reads TGTGCCAGCAGCACAGGGACAGGGTGGCATCAGCCCCAGCATTTT. Its protein product is CASSTGTGWHQPQHF. The rearrangement links TRBV9 to TRBJ1-5, with 9 bases that match TRBD1. Germline V gene data show CDR1 as SGDLS and CDR2 as YYNGEE. The CDR3 runs to 15 residues. Unmatched junction bases numbered 7, after V lost 4 bases and J lost 5 bases.

This clonotype has a single count. The rearrangement joins TRBV7-6 to TRBJ2-5; D not resolved. CDR1 and CDR2 from the germline V gene are SGHVS and FNYEAQ. Trimming pared 4 bases from V and 7 bases from J, leaving 19 bases between. This CDR3 has 15 amino acids. The CDR3 nucleotides are TGTGCCAGCAGCTCCACCGTAGAGTTTGACGCGACCCAGTACTTC. Its translation is CASSSTVEFDATQYF.

This sequence joins TRBV9 and TRBJ2-7, with D maybe TRBD2 (6 bases). The CDR3 is 15 residues long. Trimming removed 0 bases from V and 2 bases from J, with 12 bases in between. Germline V gene data show CDR1 as SGDLS and CDR2 as YYNGEE. The chain's CDR3 is CASSVGAGPAYEQYF. CDR3 coding DNA: TGTGCCAGCAGCGTAGGCGCGGGACCAGCCTACGAGCAGTACTTC.

This clonotype was seen only a few times. The rearrangement joins TRBV2 to TRBJ2-5; 9 bases map to TRBD2. The germline CDR1 and CDR2 sequences are SNHLY and FYNNEI. The V segment lost 4 bases and the J segment 0 bases; nucleotides outside the gene matches: 9. This CDR3 is built from 17 residues. The CDR3 DNA follows: TGTGCCAGCAGTGGCGCTAGCGGGGCCTTGTACCAAGAGACCCAGTACTTC. Translated: CASSGASGALYQETQYF.

This clonotype was seen more than once but under ten times. The junction differs from germline at one of its ends, possibly a read error. V usage is TRBV5-3 and J usage is TRBJ2-1, with TRBD2 identical over 11 bases. TRBV5-3 carries the ORF label, with uncertain function. CDR3 size: 19 residues. The chain's CDR3 is CASSFAGTSGLSSYNEQFF. CDR3 in DNA: TGTGCCAGCAGCTTCGCCGGGACTAGCGGACTTAGCTCCTACAATGAGCAGTTCTTC.

This clonotype turned up a few times. This chain connects TRBV2 to TRBJ2-6, with 11 bases matching TRBD2. CDR3 size: 18 residues. Trimming removed 6 bases from V and 1 base from J; junction bases left unmatched: 8. Per the germline V gene, CDR1 is SNHLY and CDR2 is FYNNEI. CDR3 amino acids: CASRDRTSGCSGANVLTF. CDR3 nucleotide sequence: TGTGCCAGCAGGGACAGGACTAGCGGGTGTTCTGGGGCCAACGTCCTGACTTTC.

The table lists this clonotype with many counts. This sequence joins TRBV4-1 and TRBJ2-3; 7 bases are shared with TRBD1. The CDR3 runs 15 residues. Germline V CDR1 and CDR2: MGHRA, YSYEKL. Trimming removed 5 bases from V and 3 bases from J; junction bases left unmatched: 8. The CDR3: CASSSTGPRTDTQYF. The CDR3 DNA reads as TGCGCCAGCAGCTCGACAGGGCCTCGTACAGATACGCAGTATTTT.

This clonotype occurred once. The chain joins TRBV19 to TRBJ2-7; 7 bases align to TRBD2. V was clipped by 3 bases and J by 6 bases; unmatched bases: 11. The length of the CDR3 is 15 residues. Germline V gene sequence: CDR1 LNHDA, CDR2 SQIVND (reference sequence). CDR3 protein: CASSISASGGCEQYF. The CDR3 nucleotides read TGTGCCAGTAGTATCTCGGCTAGCGGAGGCTGCGAGCAGTACTTC.

The V call is TRBV19, the J call TRBJ1-5; tentatively, D is TRBD1 (6 bases). Germline V CDR1 and CDR2: LNHDA, SQIVND (reference sequence). Trimming left V 3 bases short and J 9 bases short, with 12 bases between. The CDR3 runs 13 residues. The chain's CDR3 is CASSISGASPQHF. The CDR3 nucleotides are TGTGCCAGTAGTATCTCAGGGGCTTCGCCCCAGCATTTT.

This clonotype appeared a few times. The chain couples TRBV14 to TRBJ2-1; 9 bases are a match to TRBD2. This CDR3 has 17 residues. Per the germline V gene, CDR1 is SGHDN and CDR2 is FVKESK. V lost 0 bases, J lost 8 bases, and 11 bases stayed unmatched. The CDR3 nucleotides read TGTGCCAGCAGCCAAGATTGGCGGGAGGGCGCCAGCGATGAGCAGTTCTTC. This gives the protein CASSQDWREGASDEQFF.